Following are 11 T cell receptor beta chains from one sample sequenced in a study of cytomegalovirus exposure and HLA in healthy donors (TCRdb year 2017). The library relied on the immunoSEQ multiplex PCR assay. For the multiplex PCR, a mixture combining 60 forward primers for TCR Vbeta segments and 13 reverse primers for TCR Jbeta segments was used. TCRdb holds this immuneACCESS table with in-frame rearrangements only. Some clones are missing; in checked studies, unresolved V genes explain under half, and the rest has no known cause. This sample holds approximately 150,000 clones; roughly 84% were observed only once. Jointly, the top ten make up 2.5% to 3% of the sample. The source material was PBMCs. These receptor sequences come from a man aged 25-40 years in good health and CMV-seropositive.

The chain employs TRBV6-5 and TRBJ2-2; D is perhaps TRBD1 (6 bases). Trimming took 2 bases from V and 6 from J, leaving 10 bases between them. The CDR3 covers 14 residues. Germline loops: CDR1 MNHEY, CDR2 SVGAGI. CDR3 residues: CASSYVEGAGELFF. The DNA of the CDR3 is TGTGCCAGCAGTTACGTTGAGGGGGCCGGGGAGCTGTTTTTT.

The J gene is TRBJ2-7, the V gene TRBV5-1; no firm D call. Trimming took off 4 bases at V and 0 bases at J, with 11 bases between the two ends. The germline V gene has CDR1 SGHRS and CDR2 YFSETQ. CDR3 length: 14 residues. This CDR3 reads CASSRSWDSYEQYV. CDR3 coding DNA: TGCGCCAGCAGCCGCTCATGGGACTCCTACGAGCAGTACGTC.

The V and J genes are TRBV7-3 and TRBJ2-1; the D gene is possibly TRBD1 (6 bases). The V end was cut by 1 base, the J end by 5 bases, with 15 bases between. The CDR3 is 16 residues long. The V gene's germline CDR1 is SGHTA and CDR2 FQGTGA. Here the CDR3 reads CASSLMAAGANNEQFF. DNA of the CDR3: TGTGCCAGCAGCTTAATGGCGGCAGGGGCCAACAATGAGCAGTTCTTC. Looking up the rest from reference TRBV7-3 and TRBJ2-1 gives the full variable domain: GAGVSQTPSNKVTEKGKYVELRCDPISGHTALYWYRQSLGQGPEFLIYFQGTGAADDSGLPNDRFFAVRPEGSVSTLKIQRTERGDSAVYLCASSLMAAGANNEQFFGPGTRLTVL.

This chain connects TRBV18 to TRBJ2-7; D ambiguous. The V gene lost 1 base and the J gene lost 1 base, with 14 bases spanning the gap. CDR3 length: 16 amino acids. Germline CDR1 and CDR2: KGHSH and LQKENI. CDR3 bases: TGTGCCAGCTCACCACGGGCGACGCCCAATTCCTACGAGCAGTACTTC. The encoded protein is CASSPRATPNSYEQYF.

This chain joins TRBV7-9 and TRBJ2-4, with D possibly being TRBD1 (7 bases). Trimming removed 3 bases from V and 3 bases from J, with 15 bases in between. The germline V gene has CDR1 SEHNR and CDR2 FQNEAQ (reference sequence). The CDR3 is made up of 16 amino acids. CDR3 bases: TGTGCCAGCAGCTTGTTCGGCAGGGGGGTCAAAAACATTCAGTACTTC. Translating it yields CASSLFGRGVKNIQYF.

This chain connects TRBV7-2 to TRBJ2-1, with 8 bases matching TRBD1. Unmatched junction bases numbered 9, after V lost 2 bases and J lost 6 bases. CDR1 and CDR2 from the germline V gene are SGHTA and FQGNSA. This CDR3 spans 16 amino acids. Written as DNA, the CDR3 is TGTGCCAGCAGCTTATCACAGGGGGTAGGCGCCAATGAGCAGTTCTTC. Protein sequence: CASSLSQGVGANEQFF.

The chain joins TRBV2 to TRBJ2-4; maybe TRBD2 (6 bases). Looked up from germline, CDR1 is SNHLY and CDR2 is FYNNEI. V was shortened by 4 bases and J by 8 bases, with 18 bases between the two germline ends. The CDR3 has 15 residues. CDR3 loop: CASSVGGLVGDIQYF. CDR3 in DNA: TGTGCCAGCAGTGTAGGAGGGTTGGTGGGAGACATTCAGTACTTC.

This clone was observed a single time. V gene TRBV27 combines with J gene TRBJ2-1; 7 positions match TRBD1. Germline CDR1 is MNHEY and CDR2 is SMNVEV (reference sequence). The CDR3 totals 12 residues. V shed 8 bases and J 8 bases; nucleotides not matched to a gene: 6. CDR3 region: CASWDRLHEQFF. Here the CDR3 DNA reads TGTGCCAGCTGGGACAGACTCCATGAGCAGTTCTTC.

J is TRBJ1-3 and V is TRBV7-3, with 8 bases fitting TRBD1. The germline CDR1 and CDR2 sequences are SGHTA and FQGTGA. The CDR3 covers 16 residues. V was pared by 0 bases and J by 0 bases, with 1 base of the junction left unmatched. CDR3 bases: TGTGCCAGCAGCTTAACCGGGACAGGCTCTGGAAACACCATATATTTT. Translating gives CASSLTGTGSGNTIYF.

The chain links TRBV5-1 to TRBJ1-5; no reliable D call. Between the trimmed V and J ends, which lost 0 bases and 7 bases, there was a span of 14 bases. Germline V lookup: CDR1 SGHRS, CDR2 YFSETQ. CDR3 length: 15 amino acids. The CDR3 DNA reads TGCGCCAGCAGCTTGGGGCCCGGCCGGGAGCAGCCCCAGCATTTT. Amino acid sequence: CASSLGPGREQPQHF. Variable domain in full (rest from reference TRBV5-1 and TRBJ1-5): KAGVTQTPRYLIKTRGQQVTLSCSPISGHRSVSWYQQTPGQGLQFLFEYFSETQRNKGNFPGRFSGRQFSNSRSEMNVSTLELGDSALYLCASSLGPGREQPQHFGDGTRLSIL.

The chain recombines TRBV5-1 with TRBJ2-5; 10 nucleotides match TRBD1. Germline V gene sequence: CDR1 SGHRS, CDR2 YFSETQ. This CDR3 has 16 residues. The J segment lost 5 bases and the V segment lost 4 bases, leaving 11 bases of the junction unmatched. CDR3 DNA sequence: TGCGCCAGCAGCCCTGTAGACAGGGGGCGCGTGGAGACCCAGTACTTC. Its protein product is CASSPVDRGRVETQYF. Complete variable domain (other parts from reference TRBV5-1 and TRBJ2-5): KAGVTQTPRYLIKTRGQQVTLSCSPISGHRSVSWYQQTPGQGLQFLFEYFSETQRNKGNFPGRFSGRQFSNSRSEMNVSTLELGDSALYLCASSPVDRGRVETQYFGPGTRLLVL.